The rows below give T cell receptor beta chains drawn from one sample of a study of technical replicates of blood from several donors. Here immunoSEQ multiplex PCR was the method, and the copy in TCRdb shows in-frame clones only, minus some. The sample yields roughly 82,000 clones, roughly 95% seen once. The source material was T cells isolated from PBMCs. Receptors originate from a human donor in good health. Both conserved end residues are part of each CDR3. A D gene is named only where the DNA matches it firmly. The size entry is marked missing in some rows and otherwise reads once, few, many or a size class.

V gene	clone size	J gene	D gene	CDR3 DNA	CDR3 protein
TRBV9	-	TRBJ2-6	-	TGTGCCAGCAGCGAAACCGCAGGGGCTGGGGCCAACGTCCTGACTTTC	CASSETAGAGANVLTF
TRBV7-8	-	TRBJ2-4	TRBD2	TGTGCCAGCAGCTCCCAAAGCGGGAGAAATAACATTCAGTACTTC	CASSSQSGRNNIQYF
TRBV5-4	-	TRBJ2-5	TRBD2	TGTGCCAGCAGCTTAGGACTAGCGGGGTTTCAAGAGACCCAGTACTTC	CASSLGLAGFQETQYF
TRBV6-5	-	TRBJ2-7	TRBD2	TGTGCCAGCAGCACCGTTAGCGGGAGGGCAGGCGAGCAGTACTTC	CASSTVSGRAGEQYF
TRBV6-1	-	TRBJ2-1	TRBD2	TGTGCCAGCAGTGAACTGGCGGGAGGGGCCGGGGAGCAGTTCTTC	CASSELAGGAGEQFF
TRBV6-1	-	TRBJ1-1	-	TGTGCCAGCAGTGTGGTTGGGGGGGATAACACTGAAGCTTTCTTT	CASSVVGGDNTEAFF
TRBV2	-	TRBJ1-5	TRBD1	TGTGCCAGCAGTTTCGACAGGGGTCTGAATCAGCCCCAGCATTTT	CASSFDRGLNQPQHF
TRBV28	-	TRBJ2-5	TRBD2	TGTGCCAGCAGTTTATCAAGCGGGAGGGATGAGACCCAGTACTTC	CASSLSSGRDETQYF
TRBV5-1	-	TRBJ2-1	-	TGCGCCAGCAGCTTGGTGGGTGGAGGCTCCTACAATGAGCAGTTCTTC	CASSLVGGGSYNEQFF
TRBV7-6	-	TRBJ2-5	-	TGTGCCAGCAGCTTAGAAGTAGGGCAGGGGTCCCAAGAGACCCAGTACTTC	CASSLEVGQGSQETQYF
TRBV30	-	TRBJ2-7	-	TGTGCCTGGAGTCCCGGAGGGCCCTACGAGCAGTACTTC	CAWSPGGPYEQYF
TRBV9	-	TRBJ2-5	TRBD2	TGTGCCAGCAGCGCCGGGACTATCAATAAAGAGACCCAGTACTTC	CASSAGTINKETQYF
TRBV29-1	-	TRBJ1-3	TRBD1	TGCAGCTCAATGGACAGGGGAAACACCATATATTTT	CSSMDRGNTIYF
TRBV19	-	TRBJ1-1	-	TGTGCCAGTAGTATACGGCCGGGGATGAACACTGAAGCTTTCTTT	CASSIRPGMNTEAFF
TRBV19	-	TRBJ2-7	-	TGTGCCAGTAGTATCGGACACGTCCGATCCTACGAGCAGTACTTC	CASSIGHVRSYEQYF
TRBV27	-	TRBJ2-5	TRBD2	TGTGCCAGCAGTGCGACTAGCGGGAACCAAGAGACCCAGTACTTC	CASSATSGNQETQYF
TRBV6-6	-	TRBJ1-4	-	TGTGCCAGCAGCCCGCAGGCTAATGAAAAACTGTTTTTT	CASSPQANEKLFF
TRBV6-1	-	TRBJ2-1	TRBD2	TGTGCCAGCAGGGCGGGAGATAGAAATGAGCAGTTCTTC	CASRAGDRNEQFF
TRBV7-7	-	TRBJ2-1	-	TGTGCTAGCAGCTTCCGGGACTCGGGCCGCCTGGATGAGCAGTTCTTC	CASSFRDSGRLDEQFF
TRBV19	-	TRBJ2-1	TRBD2	TGTGCCAGTAGTATAGACGGGGGGAATGAGCAGTTCTTC	CASSIDGGNEQFF
TRBV7-6	-	TRBJ2-1	-	TGTGCCAGCAGCTTGTCGGTATACAATGAGCAGTTCTTC	CASSLSVYNEQFF
TRBV11-2	once	TRBJ2-5	TRBD2	TGTGCCAGCAGCCTGACTAGCAACGGCGAGACCCAGTACTTC	CASSLTSNGETQYF
TRBV7-2	once	TRBJ2-7	TRBD1	TGTGCCAGCTCATACCGGGACAGGGTCTACGAGCAGTACTTC	CASSYRDRVYEQYF
TRBV11-3	-	TRBJ2-4	TRBD2	TGTGCCAGCAGCTCTCGGACTAGCGGGGTAGTAGCCAAAAACATTCAGTACTTC	CASSSRTSGVVAKNIQYF
TRBV18	-	TRBJ2-7	-	TGTGCCAGCTCACCACCCACGGGGGTAGAGTTCGAGCAGTACTTC	CASSPPTGVEFEQYF
TRBV6-1	-	TRBJ2-1	-	TGTGCCAGCCGGCTGGATACAGACAATGAGCAGTTCTTC	CASRLDTDNEQFF
TRBV13	-	TRBJ2-7	TRBD1	TGTGCCAGCAGCTTAGGTCCGGGACAGGGCGGCGAGCAGTACTTC	CASSLGPGQGGEQYF
TRBV2	-	TRBJ2-2	-	TGTGCCAGCTCCTTAGAGGGGGCCGGGGAGCTGTTTTTT	CASSLEGAGELFF
TRBV2	once	TRBJ2-5	-	TGTGCCAGCAGTGAACTAAAAGGAGAGGCAGCGACCCAGTACTTC	CASSELKGEAATQYF
TRBV9	-	TRBJ2-7	TRBD1	TGTGCCAGCAGCGTAACACCCGGGACAGGAGGTAGGGAGCAGTACTTC	CASSVTPGTGGREQYF
TRBV15	-	TRBJ1-1	-	TGTGCCACCACGAGTCCCGATATCCCGAACACTGAAGCTTTCTTT	CATTSPDIPNTEAFF
TRBV14	-	TRBJ1-3	-	TGTGCCAGCAGCCAAGGTAGTGGGGCGTCTGGAAACACCATATATTTT	CASSQGSGASGNTIYF
TRBV9	-	TRBJ2-7	-	TGTGCCAGCAGCGACACCTACGAGCAGTACTTC	CASSDTYEQYF
TRBV7-2	-	TRBJ2-7	TRBD1	TGTGCCAGCAGCTTAGTGAGCGGACAGGGCTACGAGCAGTACTTC	CASSLVSGQGYEQYF
TRBV11-2	-	TRBJ1-2	TRBD1	TGTGCCAGCAGCCTGGGACAGGGGATTGATGGCTACACCTTC	CASSLGQGIDGYTF
TRBV19	-	TRBJ2-3	TRBD2	TGTGCCAGTAGTAGGGGGGGTGCAGATACGCAGTATTTT	CASSRGGADTQYF
TRBV23-1	-	TRBJ2-1	TRBD1	TGCGCCAGCAGTAAAGACAGGGATTCTATTAATGAGCAGTTCTTC	CASSKDRDSINEQFF
TRBV28	-	TRBJ2-3	-	TGTGCCAGCAGTTTCAGGGATTTCACAGATACGCAGTATTTT	CASSFRDFTDTQYF
TRBV6-5	-	TRBJ2-3	TRBD2	TGTGCCAGCAGTTCGACTAGCGGGAGGGCGAAAGATACGCAGTATTTT	CASSSTSGRAKDTQYF
TRBV7-9	-	TRBJ2-7	-	TGTGCCAGCAGCTTAGTGGTAGCGCACTACGAGCAGTACTTC	CASSLVVAHYEQYF
TRBV6-4	-	TRBJ2-2	TRBD2	TGTGCCAGCAGAGTTAGCGGGAGGAACACCGGGGAGCTGTTTTTT	CASRVSGRNTGELFF